The sequence of this T cell receptor beta chain was determined in a study of metastatic and nonmetastatic thyroid tumors. Study summary: Comparative analysis of repertoires was undertaken across blood and tumor or nodule tissue obtained from malignant and benign thyroid patients. Findings of the study overall: Malignant thyroid tumors reportedly had TCR beta diversity that was significantly higher than in benign nodules, in blood and tumor.

This clone was counted ten times or more. Its matching antigen is unknown. One end of the junction fails to match germline, which may point to a read error. The CDR3 consists of 16 residues. Each patient went into thyroid surgery without having received any treatment. In the source study's methods: Clinicopathological groups supplied CDR3 differences that were used to build a distant-metastasis classifier for papillary thyroid cancer. TCRdb reassembled clones from the PCR reads with MiXCR. V and J calls and clone size were set by TCRdb, not the authors. The sample lists nearly 15,000 clones; roughly a fifth were seen once.

The sample taken for sequencing was blood. The chain is built from TRBV12-3 or TRBV12-4 and TRBJ2-1, with 9 bases aligning to TRBD2. The source is a female donor with papillary thyroid cancer or a benign thyroid nodule (not recorded which). Some clones in this sample may be carry-over from other donors' samples. The CDR3 is CASGLGTSRKWREQFF. CDR3 DNA: TGTGCCAGCGGTTTGGGGACTAGCAGGAAATGGCGGGAGCAGTTCTTC.